The rows below give T cell receptor beta chains drawn from one sample of a study of cytomegalovirus exposure and HLA in healthy donors. Assay: immunoSEQ multiplex PCR; the TCRdb copy retains only in-frame clones and omits some. The sample contains 140,000 or so clones, around four fifths of which appear only once. Sequences were obtained from PBMCs. These TCRs come from a male donor in good health and CMV-seronegative. Each CDR3 is given without its conserved first and last residue. The order of the fields is V gene, CDR3 length, J gene, CDR3 protein.

v_gene: TRBV7-8
len: 14
j_gene: TRBJ1-1
CDR3aa: ASSFRDAREDPEAF

v_gene: TRBV6-5
len: 13
j_gene: TRBJ1-1
CDR3aa: ASSYSQALSTEAF

v_gene: TRBV28
len: 12
j_gene: TRBJ1-2
CDR3aa: ASSPPGIPYGYT

v_gene: TRBV27
len: 17
j_gene: TRBJ1-1
CDR3aa: ASSPSHRGVLYMNTEAF

v_gene: TRBV7-9
len: 13
j_gene: TRBJ1-1
CDR3aa: ASSLGGQGATEAF

v_gene: TRBV6-1
len: 13
j_gene: TRBJ1-2
CDR3aa: ASKSLQGQGYGYT

v_gene: TRBV6-1
len: 11
j_gene: TRBJ1-1
CDR3aa: ASSVQENTEAF

v_gene: TRBV11-3
len: 12
j_gene: TRBJ2-7
CDR3aa: ASSLGHGDYEQY

v_gene: TRBV5-1
len: 12
j_gene: TRBJ2-7
CDR3aa: ASSLGQPSYEQY

v_gene: TRBV18
len: 14
j_gene: TRBJ2-3
CDR3aa: ASPPILRAHTDTQY

v_gene: TRBV14
len: 14
j_gene: TRBJ1-6
CDR3aa: ASSQYGDRGDSPLH

v_gene: TRBV11-2
len: 13
j_gene: TRBJ2-7
CDR3aa: ASSLFLRGGNEQY

v_gene: TRBV15
len: 14
j_gene: TRBJ1-2
CDR3aa: ATSRFLGAPNYGYT

v_gene: TRBV15
len: 14
j_gene: TRBJ2-7
CDR3aa: ATSRDISGQGHEQY

v_gene: TRBV9
len: 13
j_gene: TRBJ1-1
CDR3aa: ASSEGQGWGTEAF

v_gene: TRBV27
len: 13
j_gene: TRBJ2-7
CDR3aa: ASSTRQGRLAEQY

v_gene: TRBV7-2
len: 12
j_gene: TRBJ1-1
CDR3aa: ASSVRQGNTEAF

v_gene: TRBV7-6
len: 16
j_gene: TRBJ2-7
CDR3aa: ASSSGLAGGLNSYEQY

v_gene: TRBV7-2
len: 11
j_gene: TRBJ2-2
CDR3aa: ASSRSSSGELF

v_gene: TRBV29-1
len: 9
j_gene: TRBJ1-1
CDR3aa: SVHQTLRAF

v_gene: TRBV7-9
len: 15
j_gene: TRBJ2-7
CDR3aa: SSSQPGAGLAGGIDY

v_gene: TRBV19
len: 12
j_gene: TRBJ2-2
CDR3aa: ASSIRTVTGELF

v_gene: TRBV4-1
len: 16
j_gene: TRBJ2-7
CDR3aa: ASSPLGTAKLASYEQY

v_gene: TRBV28
len: 12
j_gene: TRBJ2-5
CDR3aa: ASSPRTRGETQY

v_gene: TRBV11-2
len: 13
j_gene: TRBJ2-5
CDR3aa: ASSLETGMSETQY

v_gene: TRBV9
len: 13
j_gene: TRBJ1-4
CDR3aa: ASSILTGVGEKLF

v_gene: TRBV18
len: 11
j_gene: TRBJ2-7
CDR3aa: ASSSGQSYEQY

v_gene: TRBV10-2
len: 10
j_gene: TRBJ2-7
CDR3aa: ASYPDRDEQY

v_gene: TRBV6-5
len: 13
j_gene: TRBJ2-3
CDR3aa: ATAVTPGAVDTQY

v_gene: TRBV13
len: 15
j_gene: TRBJ1-3
CDR3aa: ASSLGTGAYSGNTIY

v_gene: TRBV18
len: 13
j_gene: TRBJ2-7
CDR3aa: ASSPASGGAYEQY

v_gene: TRBV7-6
len: 13
j_gene: TRBJ2-1
CDR3aa: ASSLAGGNNNEQF

v_gene: TRBV19
len: 11
j_gene: TRBJ1-2
CDR3aa: ASSTGISYGYT

v_gene: TRBV7-2
len: 15
j_gene: TRBJ2-1
CDR3aa: ASSLSSGPSSYNEQF

v_gene: TRBV28
len: 15
j_gene: TRBJ2-7
CDR3aa: ASSLAGKAGPSYEQY

v_gene: TRBV29-1
len: 13
j_gene: TRBJ2-3
CDR3aa: SVELTGATTDTQY